This record looks at one T cell receptor (beta chain) sequence and its context. It lacks a known antigen. No base-level quality is on record; no much larger clone is a single base apart. This entry is derived from a study of pediatric ulcerative colitis (dated by TCRdb to between 2018 and 2021). For the wider study: Of the ulcerative colitis patients, about seven had pancolitis and two had left-sided colitis, and histology in every patient was consistent with ulcerative colitis. From 8 to 10 newly diagnosed, treatment-naive pediatric ulcerative colitis patients and a few non-IBD control children, paired blood and rectal samples were collected. The Pediatric Ulcerative Colitis Activity Index classified a couple of patients as having mild disease, several as having moderate disease and three as having acute severe colitis. Broader findings and caveats from the paper: Rectal repertoire features separated controls, mild-moderate and acute severe colitis patients; acute severe colitis showed reduced rectal diversity due to clonal expansions. The healthy control group was small, with only four individuals. A couple of patients' blood samples yielded substantially fewer templates for technical reasons and were excluded from blood-rectal overlap analysis. A couple of rectal CDR3 clonotypes turned up in every ulcerative colitis patient but in none of the controls. Significantly higher autologous blood-rectal clonal overlap was found in ulcerative colitis patients than in controls, which suggested increased T cell trafficking to inflamed tissue. Because repertoires came from total lymphocyte DNA, patterns in rare subsets such as regulatory T cells may not be reflected. Rectal pinch biopsies may have included blood-derived T cells, especially in patients with overt colitis.

Through the immunoSEQ TRB Survey service, multiplex V and J primers were used to amplify rearranged CDR3 beta regions from genomic DNA. Survey-level sequencing depth of up to 500,000 reads per sample was used to keep depth equal across samples. Libraries were purified, pooled and sequenced on Illumina technology. The authors processed their data as follows. Productive clonality, sample overlap, pairwise scatters, CDR3 beta length, V/D/J gene usage and productiveness were assessed with immunoSEQ online tools. Alongside Shannon and Simpson indices, calculated diversity was computed as the number of unique rearrangements divided by total templates, multiplied by 100. Principal component analysis used the R prcomp function and ggbiplot package on Z-score normalized data. Morisita's index was used to measure clonal overlap between blood and rectum within each subject. Here the immuneACCESS table is served through TCRdb, limited to in-frame sequences with V and J called. Missing clones are a known gap in these copies; in checked studies unresolved V genes cover under half, and the rest lacks a known reason. The D gene and trimming were derived from the DNA, and the V and J assignments and clone size from that table. This sample is represented by 35,000 to 45,000 clones; roughly 70% of them were singletons. Less than 10% of the sample goes to the ten largest clones.

One to two pinch biopsies were taken from the rectum for research during colonoscopy. Before the diagnostic colonoscopy, none of the ulcerative colitis patients had been given immunosuppressive medication. Before DNA was isolated, the rectal biopsies underwent proteinase K digestion. The Wizard kit (Promega) was used to extract genomic DNA from the blood and intestinal samples. This TCR derives from a boy between 10 and 17 years old with severe ulcerative colitis. The specimen sequenced was gut tissue.

The DNA sequence reads TGTGCCAGCATCGTGTTGGGACCCTACTGTGGGGAGACCCAGTACTTC. Its amino acids are CASIVLGPYCGETQYF. The rearrangement combines TRBV9 with TRBJ2-5; the D call is possibly TRBD1 or TRBD2, each sharing 5 bases. Per the germline V gene, SGDLS is the CDR1 and YYNGEE is the CDR2. The V end loses 6 bases and the J end loses 5 bases, and a stretch of 23 bases separates them. The CDR3 goes from the cysteine to the phenylalanine over 16 residues. Only CDR3 DNA remains: 48 bases, in frame from the first base.